These 28 T cell receptor beta chains came from one sample sequenced in a study of blood T cell repertoires in COVID-19. The table came from immunoSEQ multiplex PCR; TCRdb's copy has only in-frame clones and leaves some out. The table lists some 200,000 clones, about 80% of them singletons. The sample comprised peripheral blood. The receptor source for this set is a man aged 30-40 years with active or convalescent COVID-19.

This clone was counted a single time. V and J are TRBV10-3 and TRBJ1-5, with TRBD1 matching 10 bases. From germline, CDR1 is ENHRY and CDR2 SYGVKD. The CDR3 consists of 17 residues. J gave up 3 bases and V 10 bases, and 15 bases lay outside the gene matches. CDR3 bases: TGTGCCACCTCGCGGGGGCCGACAGGGGGCGACAATCAGCCCCAGCATTTT. Its protein is CATSRGPTGGDNQPQHF.

The CDR3 protein is CGGAKGETQYF. The CDR3 DNA follows: TGCGGAGGGGCGAAAGGGGAGACCCAGTACTTC. The gene calls are TRBV20-1 and TRBJ2-5; TRBD2 might be the D (6 bases). The length of the CDR3 is 11 residues. The germline CDR1 and CDR2 sequences are DFQATT and SNEGSKA (reference sequence).

J is TRBJ2-7 and V is TRBV10-1; 10 positions match TRBD2. There are 13 residues in the CDR3. Germline CDR1 WNHNN, CDR2 SYGVQD (reference sequence). Trimming cost V 6 bases and J 3 bases; bases outside gene matches: 2. The CDR3 is CASREREGYEQYF. CDR3 bases: TGCGCCAGCAGGGAGCGGGAGGGCTACGAGCAGTACTTC.

V is TRBV30 and J is TRBJ1-5; D remains ambiguous. Germline assignment: CDR1 GTSNPN and CDR2 SVGIG (reference sequence). Trimming removed 0 bases at V and 1 base at J, with 4 bases between. This CDR3 is built from 13 residues. The CDR3 region has the DNA TGTGCCTGGAGTGTCCAGAGCAATCAGCCCCAGCATTTT. Translating it yields CAWSVQSNQPQHF.

This clone was counted a few times. CDR3 loop: CASSSQRGPSYNEQFF. For the CDR3, the DNA is TGTGCCAGCAGTTCCCAGCGGGGCCCCTCCTACAATGAGCAGTTCTTC. The rearrangement links TRBV27 to TRBJ2-1; 7 positions agree with TRBD2. CDR3 length equals 16 residues. Per germline, CDR1 MNHEY and CDR2 SMNVEV (reference sequence). The junction had 6 bases not matched to a gene; V was cut back by 4 bases and J by 0 bases.

This chain's CDR3 is CASSPQVTGELFF. The CDR3 coding sequence is TGTGCCAGCTCACCGCAGGTGACCGGGGAGCTGTTTTTT. V usage is TRBV18 and J usage is TRBJ2-2; D uncertain. The CDR3 has 13 residues. The V gene's germline CDR1 is KGHSH and CDR2 LQKENI. V dropped 3 bases and J dropped 5 bases, with 7 bases sitting between them.

This sequence joins TRBV7-2 and TRBJ2-3, with D hard to call. The germline V and J ends were trimmed by 1 base and 3 bases, with 5 bases remaining between them. Per the germline V gene, CDR1 is SGHTA and CDR2 is FQGNSA. The CDR3 runs to 13 residues. The chain's CDR3 is CASSLVLTDTQYF. CDR3 DNA: TGTGCCAGCAGCTTAGTTCTAACAGATACGCAGTATTTT.

The rearrangement joins TRBV19 to TRBJ2-7; TRBD2 matches at 9 bases. This CDR3 spans 13 amino acids. J gave up 7 bases and V 6 bases, and 7 bases lay outside the gene matches. Per the germline V gene, CDR1 is LNHDA and CDR2 is SQIVND (reference sequence). CDR3 sequence (DNA): TGTGCCAGTAGGGGACTAGCTGCCTGGGAGCAGTACTTC. Its translation: CASRGLAAWEQYF.

The rearrangement uses TRBV30 and TRBJ2-7; the D is unclear. The CDR3 runs to 13 residues. Germline V CDR1 and CDR2: GTSNPN, SVGIG (reference sequence). Trimming cost V 8 bases and J 3 bases, with 17 bases left between them. In DNA, the CDR3 is TGTGCCCTAACTCCTTTAAGTTTCTACGAGCAGTACTTC. Amino acid sequence: CALTPLSFYEQYF.

J is TRBJ2-7 and V is TRBV6-4; no clear D. The CDR3 extends over 9 amino acids. The V end lost 5 bases, the J end lost 10 bases, and 6 bases lay between the germline ends. Germline CDR1 is MRHNA and CDR2 is SNTAGT. The CDR3 DNA reads as TGTGCCAGCAGTCCCACACAGTACTTC. Protein sequence: CASSPTQYF.

This sequence joins TRBV24-1 and TRBJ1-2, with 7 bases fitting TRBD1. V was clipped by 4 bases and J by 6 bases; unmatched bases: 7. Germline V gives CDR1 KGHDR, CDR2 SFDVKD. The CDR3 contains 14 residues. CDR3 loop: CATSDLSQGNGYTF. The CDR3, as DNA: TGTGCCACCAGTGACCTCTCACAGGGGAATGGCTACACCTTC.

The chain has TRBV27 and TRBJ2-5; 7 bases line up with TRBD1. CDR1 and CDR2 (germline): MNHEY, SMNVEV (reference sequence). The junction had 11 bases not matched to a gene; V was cut back by 0 bases and J by 4 bases. The CDR3 sequence is 17 residues long. The CDR3 reads CASSLSGQGVPPETQYF. Written as DNA, the CDR3 is TGTGCCAGCAGTTTATCGGGGCAGGGGGTTCCTCCAGAGACCCAGTACTTC.

The V gene is TRBV30, the J gene TRBJ1-1; D is unresolved. V lost 0 bases and J 8 bases, leaving 4 bases between the germline ends. The CDR3 is 10 residues long. CDR1 GTSNPN and CDR2 SVGIG come from the germline V gene (reference sequence). The CDR3 coding sequence is TGTGCCTGGAGTGTCCTAGAAGCTTTCTTT. It codes for CAWSVLEAFF.

The rearrangement uses TRBV28 and TRBJ1-3, with TRBD1 matching 7 bases. V trimming: 2 bases; J trimming: 11 bases; junction bases outside the gene matches: 12. Germline lookup yields CDR1 MDHEN and CDR2 SYDVKM. This CDR3 comprises 15 residues. CDR3 sequence (DNA): TGTGCCAGCAGTTTAGAGGTTATGTACAGGGGTGCCATATATTTT. This translates into CASSLEVMYRGAIYF.

This clone was observed a few times. This chain links TRBV6-4 with TRBJ1-2; D is ambiguous. Germline CDR1 MRHNA, CDR2 SNTAGT. V lost 0 bases, J lost 5 bases, and 22 bases lay in between. The CDR3 runs to 18 residues. The CDR3 DNA is TGTGCCAGCAGTGACTCGACGCTGAACGGGATTATGGGGTATGGCTACACCTTC. It specifies CASSDSTLNGIMGYGYTF.

V gene TRBV14 combines with J gene TRBJ1-6, with 8 bases matching TRBD1. The CDR3 length is 16 residues. Germline CDR1 is SGHDN and CDR2 is FVKESK. V shed 4 bases, J shed 7 bases, and the junction held 9 bases outside the gene matches. This chain's CDR3 is CASSLYGQGSNSPLHF. The CDR3 coding sequence is TGTGCCAGCAGCCTCTATGGACAGGGTAGCAATTCACCCCTCCACTTT.

V usage is TRBV12-3 or TRBV12-4 and J usage is TRBJ1-4, with TRBD1 as a possible D gene (6 bases). The CDR3 is made up of 13 amino acids. With 6 bases removed from V and 8 bases from J, the gap between germline ends came to 13 bases. This chain's CDR3 is CASSRGQPEKLFF. In DNA, the CDR3 is TGTGCCAGCAGCCGGGGACAACCCGAAAAACTGTTTTTT.

This chain uses TRBV30 with TRBJ2-7, with 7 bases aligning to TRBD1. V trimming: 0 bases; J trimming: 4 bases; junction bases outside the gene matches: 6. The germline V gene has CDR1 GTSNPN and CDR2 SVGIG (reference sequence). CDR3 size: 14 residues. CDR3 DNA: TGTGCCTGGAGTGTAAAGGGGGCAATTTACGAGCAGTACGTC. This gives the protein CAWSVKGAIYEQYV.

This clone has only a few counts. The chain joins TRBV2 to TRBJ1-1; TRBD1 agrees at 11 bases. The V segment lost 1 base and the J segment 7 bases; nucleotides outside the gene matches: 5. The CDR3 loop spans 15 amino acids. CDR1 is SNHLY, CDR2 FYNNEI, per germline. The chain's CDR3 is CASSEGTGGLDEAFF. The CDR3 nucleotides are TGTGCCAGCAGTGAAGGGACAGGGGGCTTGGATGAAGCTTTCTTT.

The rearrangement uses TRBV5-4 and TRBJ1-5, with a weak D call TRBD1 (6 bases). The CDR3 runs 15 residues. The germline V gene encodes CDR1 SGHNT and CDR2 YYREEE (reference sequence). Between the trimmed V and J ends, which lost 4 bases and 3 bases, there was a span of 14 bases. As DNA, the CDR3 is TGTGCCAGCAGCAGTGACCAGGGGACCAATCAGCCCCAGCATTTT. As protein: CASSSDQGTNQPQHF. Variable domain in full (rest from reference TRBV5-4 and TRBJ1-5): ETGVTQSPTHLIKTRGQQVTLRCSSQSGHNTVSWYQQALGQGPQFIFQYYREEENGRGNFPPRFSGLQFPNYSSELNVNALELDDSALYLCASSSDQGTNQPQHFGDGTRLSIL.

This clone was found a few times. V usage is TRBV4-1 and J usage is TRBJ2-3; 9 nucleotides match TRBD2. Germline V CDR1 and CDR2: MGHRA, YSYEKL. The CDR3 covers 16 residues. The junction had 4 bases not matched to a gene; V was cut back by 2 bases and J by 1 base. The CDR3 loop reads CASSQLREGGTDTQYF. CDR3 in DNA: TGCGCCAGCAGCCAACTGCGGGAGGGCGGCACAGATACGCAGTATTTT.

This clone showed up just once. The CDR3, as DNA: TGTGCCAGCAGCCATAGTGACAGGGGCGGTTACGAGCAGTACTTC. It is translated as CASSHSDRGGYEQYF. The rearrangement joins TRBV3-1 (or the pseudogene TRBV3-2) to TRBJ2-7; 8 bases map to TRBD1. The CDR3 is 15 amino acids. In germline, CDR1 is LGHDT, CDR2 YNNKEL (reference sequence). J gave up 4 bases and V 3 bases, and 8 bases lay outside the gene matches.

This clone was seen a handful of times. This sequence joins TRBV25-1 and TRBJ2-7, with D perhaps TRBD1 (6 bases). This CDR3 is 14 amino acids long. Between the trimmed V and J ends, which lost 1 base and 4 bases, there was a span of 11 bases. Germline lookup yields CDR1 MGHDK and CDR2 SYGVNS. The CDR3 loop reads CASSESHREYEQYF. CDR3 nucleotides: TGTGCCAGCAGTGAATCACACAGGGAGTACGAGCAGTACTTC.

V is TRBV30 and J is TRBJ2-2; weak D call: TRBD1 (5 bases). This CDR3 comprises 14 residues. V lost 1 base and J lost 0, with 6 bases in between. Germline assignment: CDR1 GTSNPN and CDR2 SVGIG (reference sequence). This CDR3 reads CAWSETANTGELFF. The CDR3 bases are TGTGCCTGGAGTGAGACAGCGAACACCGGGGAGCTGTTTTTT.

The V gene is TRBV6-6, the J gene TRBJ1-4; D may be TRBD1 (5 bases). Trimming removed 4 bases from V and 2 bases from J, with 14 bases in between. This CDR3 spans 16 amino acids. Germline V lookup: CDR1 MNHNY, CDR2 SVGAGI (reference sequence). This CDR3 reads CASSSQGRATNEKLFF. In DNA form, the CDR3 reads TGTGCCAGCAGTTCCCAGGGTCGAGCCACTAATGAAAAACTGTTTTTT.

The chain couples TRBV27 to TRBJ1-5; D is undetermined. The germline gives CDR1 MNHEY, CDR2 SMNVEV (reference sequence). Trimming took 7 bases from V and 7 from J, leaving 17 bases between them. The CDR3 covers 14 residues. The CDR3 nucleotides read TGTGCCAGCACCTCGGGAGTCGGCCGGCAGCCCCAGCATTTT. As protein: CASTSGVGRQPQHF.

The J gene is TRBJ1-5, the V gene TRBV19, with 10 bases lining up with TRBD1. V was clipped by 7 bases and J by 5 bases; unmatched bases: 11. CDR1 and CDR2 from the germline V gene are LNHDA and SQIVND (reference sequence). The CDR3 runs to 16 residues. The CDR3 DNA is TGTGCCAGTACCATGCCCCGGGACAGGGGTGATCAGCCCCAGCATTTT. Encoded protein: CASTMPRDRGDQPQHF.

The chain is built from TRBV7-9 and TRBJ1-1, with TRBD1 matching 7 bases. The CDR3 has 15 residues. CDR1 is SEHNR, CDR2 FQNEAQ, per germline (reference sequence). The J segment lost 0 bases and the V segment lost 0 bases, leaving 1 base of the junction unmatched. CDR3 region: CASSLAGTVNTEAFF. The CDR3 DNA reads as TGTGCCAGCAGCTTAGCTGGGACAGTGAACACTGAAGCTTTCTTT.